One sample yielded the 22 T cell receptor beta chains listed below, sequenced in a study of blood T cell repertoires in COVID-19. TCRdb keeps only in-frame clones here, not all; method: immunoSEQ multiplex PCR. The sample gives some 330,000 clones, about 87% of which show up once; about 5% is in the top ten. Specimen: PBMCs or T cells enriched from blood (not recorded which). The source of these receptors is a man between 25 and 39 years old who had recovered from COVID-19.

V usage is TRBV28 and J usage is TRBJ2-3; a weak D match, TRBD2 (6 bases). Trimming took 6 bases from V and 3 from J, leaving 13 bases between them. Germline assignment: CDR1 MDHEN and CDR2 SYDVKM. The CDR3 length is 14 residues. The CDR3 loop is CASRDTGTTDTQYF. The CDR3 bases are TGTGCCAGCAGGGACACCGGGACTACAGATACGCAGTATTTT. Together with reference TRBV28 and TRBJ2-3, the CDR3 gives the full variable domain: DVKVTQSSRYLVKRTGEKVFLECVQDMDHENMFWYRQDPGLGLRLIYFSYDVKMKEKGDIPEGYSVSREKKERFSLILESASTNQTSMYLCASRDTGTTDTQYFGPGTRLTVL.

The V and J genes are TRBV27 and TRBJ1-6; TRBD1 agrees at 9 bases. Per germline, CDR1 MNHEY and CDR2 SMNVEV (reference sequence). CDR3 size: 16 residues. J gave up 7 bases and V 2 bases, and 6 bases lay outside the gene matches. The CDR3, as DNA: TGTGCCAGCAGTTTAAGGACAGGGGCAAGCAATTCACCCCTCCACTTT. It specifies CASSLRTGASNSPLHF.

This chain links TRBV5-1 with TRBJ2-3; weak D call: TRBD1 (5 bases). The CDR3 is 14 residues long. The germline gives CDR1 SGHRS, CDR2 YFSETQ. Trimming removed 4 bases at V and 2 bases at J, with 11 bases between. The CDR3 is CASSLRQTTDTQYF. DNA for the CDR3: TGCGCCAGCAGCCTGAGACAGACCACAGATACGCAGTATTTT.

The V gene is TRBV18, the J gene TRBJ2-4; 7 bases fit TRBD1. The CDR3 runs to 14 residues. Germline lookup yields CDR1 KGHSH and CDR2 LQKENI. The junction had 8 bases not matched to a gene; V was cut back by 3 bases and J by 9 bases. The CDR3 protein is CASSPQDRSSIQYF. CDR3 in DNA: TGTGCCAGCTCACCTCAGGACAGGTCGAGCATTCAGTACTTC.

The chain is built from TRBV24-1 and TRBJ2-7, with 9 bases identical to TRBD1. This CDR3 is 16 amino acids long. The germline gives CDR1 KGHDR, CDR2 SFDVKD. J was trimmed by 3 bases and V by 5 bases; bases with no gene match: 10. The CDR3 DNA reads TGTGCCACCAGTGGCGGCACAGGGGGCGCAAACTACGAGCAGTACTTC. It encodes CATSGGTGGANYEQYF.

This chain connects TRBV6-2 or TRBV6-3 to TRBJ2-7; D may be TRBD1 (6 bases). The germline CDR1 and CDR2 sequences are MNHEY and SVGEGT. The ends were cut back, 5 bases at V and 2 bases at J, with 13 bases in the middle. The CDR3 sequence is 14 residues long. The CDR3 DNA is TGTGCCAGCAGTCTGGGACATTGGGCCTACGAGCAGTACTTC. It translates to CASSLGHWAYEQYF.

The chain employs TRBV18 and TRBJ1-3, with D possibly TRBD1 on 6 matching bases. Germline V gene lookup returns CDR1 KGHSH and CDR2 LQKENI. The length of the CDR3 is 15 residues. V shed 3 bases and J shed 5 bases, with 14 bases lying between them. In DNA form, the CDR3 reads TGTGCCAGCTCACCCGGGACACCACCTCGAAACACCATATATTTT. Translating it yields CASSPGTPPRNTIYF.

CDR3 nucleotides: TGTGCCAGCAGCATATCTCCGGGGGGCCGCTATGGCTACACCTTC. It yields the protein CASSISPGGRYGYTF. The genes are TRBV21-1 and TRBJ1-2. TRBV21-1 is listed as a pseudogene. The CDR3 consists of 15 residues.

Notes on this clone: The DNA is omitted, as the CDR3 cannot be located on it reliably, and the CDR3 follows TCRdb's listing. The chain recombines TRBV21-1 with TRBJ1-1; TRBD1 is the table's D call and was not checked against the DNA. TRBV21-1 is listed as a pseudogene. The length of the CDR3 is 15 amino acids, counting both ends. The CDR3 sequence is CASSFGQGTNTEAFF.

The gene calls are TRBV5-4 and TRBJ2-2, with D possibly matching TRBD2 (5 bases). The V gene's germline CDR1 is SGHNT and CDR2 YYREEE (reference sequence). CDR3 size: 17 residues. Trimming took off 0 bases at V and 1 base at J, with 13 bases between the two ends. The DNA of the CDR3 is TGTGCCAGCAGCTTGGATGGAGGCCCAATGAACACCGGGGAGCTGTTTTTT. Translated, it gives CASSLDGGPMNTGELFF.

Only a few counts were recorded for this clone. The chain combines TRBV5-3 with TRBJ1-4; no firm D call. TRBV5-3 carries the ORF label, with uncertain function. Trimming cost V 3 bases and J 0 bases, with 15 bases left between them. The CDR3 contains 17 residues. This chain's CDR3 is CARSSSPRRATNEKLFF. The CDR3 DNA sequence: TGTGCCAGAAGCTCTTCCCCTCGTAGAGCAACTAATGAAAAACTGTTTTTT.

The rearrangement uses TRBV5-8 and TRBJ2-7; D is perhaps TRBD2 (5 bases). Trimming stripped 1 base from V and 2 bases from J, with 7 bases between. Germline CDR1 and CDR2: SGHTS and YDEGEE. The CDR3 sequence is 13 residues long. Here the CDR3 reads CASSLSGTYEQYF. CDR3 coding DNA: TGTGCCAGCAGCTTGTCGGGGACCTACGAGCAGTACTTC.

The chain links TRBV6-6 to TRBJ1-1; 8 bases match TRBD1. Germline V gene sequence: CDR1 MNHNY, CDR2 SVGAGI (reference sequence). The CDR3 is made up of 12 amino acids. J was trimmed by 6 bases and V by 9 bases; bases with no gene match: 6. CDR3 sequence reads: CASRQGFAEAFF. For the CDR3, the DNA is TGTGCCAGTCGACAGGGGTTCGCTGAAGCTTTCTTT.

This sequence joins TRBV7-2 and TRBJ2-7; 10 positions agree with TRBD1. Trimming removed 3 bases from V and 6 bases from J; junction bases left unmatched: 20. There are 19 residues in the CDR3. In germline, CDR1 is SGHTA, CDR2 FQGNSA. Here the CDR3 DNA reads TGTGCCAGCAGCTTTCGAAACATTTTTACGGGGACAGGGGCCGCCGAGCAGTACTTC. The encoded protein is CASSFRNIFTGTGAAEQYF.

This clone has only one observation. This rearrangement joins TRBV5-1 to TRBJ2-1; tentative D call: TRBD2 (6 bases). The V gene lost 0 bases and the J gene lost 7 bases, with 11 bases spanning the gap. The CDR3 contains 14 residues. Germline V lookup: CDR1 SGHRS, CDR2 YFSETQ. The CDR3 sequence is CASSLEARGNEQFF. The CDR3 DNA is TGCGCCAGCAGCTTGGAGGCCCGGGGGAATGAGCAGTTCTTC.

The V call is TRBV19, the J call TRBJ1-1, with TRBD1 as a possible D gene (5 bases). The V and J ends lost 2 bases and 7 bases respectively, with 11 bases between them. There are 13 residues in the CDR3. Germline CDR1 LNHDA, CDR2 SQIVND (reference sequence). The CDR3 sequence: CASSIRTWGEAFF. The CDR3 DNA is TGTGCCAGTAGTATACGGACATGGGGTGAAGCTTTCTTT. Variable domain in full (rest from reference TRBV19 and TRBJ1-1): DGGITQSPKYLFRKEGQNVTLSCEQNLNHDAMYWYRQDPGQGLRLIYYSQIVNDFQKGDIAEGYSVSREKKESFPLTVTSAQKNPTAFYLCASSIRTWGEAFFGQGTRLTVV.

The chain is built from TRBV2 and TRBJ1-5, with no clear D. The ends were cut back, 10 bases at V and 0 bases at J, with 7 bases in the middle. This CDR3 is built from 12 residues. Per the germline V gene, CDR1 is SNHLY and CDR2 is FYNNEI. CDR3 residues: CAIRDSNQPQHF. The CDR3 coding sequence is TGTGCCATCCGGGATAGCAATCAGCCCCAGCATTTT.

The chain carries TRBV6-4 and TRBJ1-2; maybe TRBD1 (6 bases). Trimming stripped 2 bases from V and 8 bases from J, with 12 bases between. This CDR3 is 13 amino acids long. CDR1 and CDR2 (germline): MRHNA, SNTAGT. The DNA of the CDR3 is TGTGCCAGCAGTGACGGGACAAGGTCGGGCTACACCTTC. This translates into CASSDGTRSGYTF.

The chain carries TRBV14 and TRBJ2-2; D is undetermined. From germline, CDR1 is SGHDN and CDR2 FVKESK. Trimming removed 8 bases at V and 1 base at J, with 8 bases between. The CDR3 sequence is 13 residues long. The CDR3 loop is CASRRQNTGELFF. CDR3 DNA sequence: TGTGCCAGCCGCCGGCAGAACACCGGGGAGCTGTTTTTT.

V is TRBV19 and J is TRBJ1-5, with D possibly being TRBD1 (5 bases). The germline V and J ends were trimmed by 5 bases and 7 bases, with 15 bases remaining between them. Germline V gene data show CDR1 as LNHDA and CDR2 as SQIVND (reference sequence). The CDR3 totals 14 residues. CDR3 in DNA: TGTGCCAGTAGTTTTCCCCAGGGTGGACAGCCCCAGCATTTT. It encodes CASSFPQGGQPQHF.

The chain has TRBV19 and TRBJ1-1, with 9 bases that match TRBD1. V lost 5 bases, J lost 4 bases, and 11 bases stayed unmatched. CDR1 is LNHDA and CDR2 is SQIVND in the germline V gene (reference sequence). The CDR3 has 16 residues. CDR3 coding DNA: TGTGCCAGTAGTTTACGCAAAACAGGGGGCGGCACTGAAGCTTTCTTT. It codes for CASSLRKTGGGTEAFF.

V is TRBV6-6 and J is TRBJ2-2, with 8 bases aligning to TRBD2. After removal of 2 bases from V and 7 bases from J, the junction contained 9 bases not matched to a gene. This CDR3 spans 16 amino acids. The germline CDR1 and CDR2 sequences are MNHNY and SVGAGI (reference sequence). This CDR3 reads CASSYGGLVLDGELFF. CDR3 bases: TGTGCCAGCAGTTACGGGGGACTAGTTTTAGACGGGGAGCTGTTTTTT.